Listed below are T cell receptor beta chains from one sample, sequenced in a study of shared clonotypes between healthy human individuals. Measured with immunoSEQ multiplex PCR; TCRdb has only the in-frame clones, and not every one. The sample includes around 1.9 million clones, about 92% of them seen just once. The sample comprised naive CD8+ T cells from PBMCs. All receptors derive from a man between 18 and 29 years old in good health. Some clones in this sample may be carry-over from other donors' samples. The CDR3 runs from the conserved cysteine through the conserved F or W. The D gene is left open where the match is weak. Rows may omit the clone size; those that give it use once, few, many or a size class.

>once|TRBV27|TRBD2|TRBJ2-1
TGTGCCAGCAGCCCAGCGGGAGGAGTCTTCAATGAGCAGTTCTTC
CASSPAGGVFNEQFF
>-|TRBV5-6|-|TRBJ2-1
TGTGCCAGCAGCTTGAGCGTGCGAGGGCCAAAGGGGAATGAGCAGTTCTTC
CASSLSVRGPKGNEQFF
>-|TRBV4-1|-|TRBJ2-2
TGCGCCAGCAATAGGGGCGCCGGGGAGCTGTTTTTT
CASNRGAGELFF
>-|TRBV2|TRBD2|TRBJ2-7
TGTGCCAGCAGTGAATGGGGCGGGAGGGCCGCGGGAGTAACCTACGAGCAGTACTTC
CASSEWGGRAAGVTYEQYF
>-|TRBV4-1|TRBD2|TRBJ2-1
TGCGCCAGCAGCCAAGGTCCTAGCGGGAGTTCACAAGAGCAGTTCTTC
CASSQGPSGSSQEQFF
>-|TRBV7-9|TRBD1|TRBJ1-1
TGTGCCAGCTCACAGCCGGGACAGGGGGCGTTGGGCGAAGCTTTCTTT
CASSQPGQGALGEAFF
>once|TRBV19|TRBD2|TRBJ2-1
TGTGCCAGCAACAGACTAGCGGGAGTTAATGAGCAGTTCTTC
CASNRLAGVNEQFF
>-|TRBV11-2|-|TRBJ2-1
TGTGCCAGCAGCATCGACAGCACCTACAATGAGCAGTTCTTC
CASSIDSTYNEQFF
>once|TRBV27|TRBD2|TRBJ2-1
TGTGCCAGCGCCTCTACTTCTAGCGGGAGCCTCCTATACTCCTACAATGAGCAGTTCTTC
CASASTSSGSLLYSYNEQFF
>-|TRBV28|-|TRBJ2-1
TGTGCCAGCAGTTTGCTAGCGTTGCACAATGAGCAGTTCTTC
CASSLLALHNEQFF
>-|TRBV10-3|TRBD1|TRBJ1-1
TGTGCCATCACCCCAGACAGGGGGAACACTGAAGCTTTCTTT
CAITPDRGNTEAFF
>-|TRBV2|TRBD2|TRBJ2-1
TGTGCCAGCCCGGGACTAACTAATGAGCAGTTCTTC
CASPGLTNEQFF
>-|TRBV7-8|-|TRBJ1-5
TGTGCCAGCAGCTTAGGACTGGGGCATCAGCCCCAGCATTTT
CASSLGLGHQPQHF
>-|TRBV9|TRBD2|TRBJ2-5
TGTGCCAGCAGCGCAGACGGGAGGCACCGGCAGACCCAGTACTTC
CASSADGRHRQTQYF
>-|TRBV7-9|-|TRBJ2-7
TGTGCCAGCAGCTTGGGGGAGAACGAGCAGTACTTC
CASSLGENEQYF
>-|TRBV19|-|TRBJ1-1
TGTGCCTCCTCCCAGGGGAACACTGAAGCTTTCTTT
CASSQGNTEAFF
>few|TRBV7-9|-|TRBJ1-4
TGTGCCAGCAGCTTAGGCCCGGACCTTAATGAAAAACTGTTTTTT
CASSLGPDLNEKLFF
>-|TRBV6-5|-|TRBJ1-1
TGTGCCAGCAGTTACCACCGGGTGAACACTGAAGCTTTCTTT
CASSYHRVNTEAFF
>-|TRBV9|-|TRBJ2-1
TGTGCCAGCAGCGAGACAGGGAGGGGAGCGAATGAGCAGTTCTTC
CASSETGRGANEQFF
>-|TRBV7-3|TRBD2|TRBJ2-1
TGTGCCAGCAGCCCCGAGGTGGCGGGGGACAATGAGCAGTTCTTC
CASSPEVAGDNEQFF
>-|TRBV9|-|TRBJ2-6
TGTGCCAGCAGCGCCCAAAGGACTGGGGCCAACGTCCTGACTTTC
CASSAQRTGANVLTF
>-|TRBV19|-|TRBJ2-7
TGTGCCAGCTCCCCTCTAATAGCCCAGAGCTCCTACGAGCAGTACTTC
CASSPLIAQSSYEQYF
>-|TRBV6-6|-|TRBJ1-1
TGTGCCAGCAGCCCGACAGGAGGGATCACTGAAGCTTTCTTT
CASSPTGGITEAFF
>-|TRBV27|-|TRBJ2-5
TGTGCCAGCAGTCTAGACGCGGAAGAGACCCAGTACTTC
CASSLDAEETQYF
>-|TRBV5-4|-|TRBJ2-7
TGTGCCAGCAGCTTCAGTCGTGGTGGCACCTACGAGCAGTACTTC
CASSFSRGGTYEQYF
>-|TRBV4-1|TRBD1|TRBJ2-5
TGCGCCAGCAGCCAAGAAGGACTGACAGGGCGTCCGAGAGAGACCCAGTACTTC
CASSQEGLTGRPRETQYF
>-|TRBV10-2|TRBD2|TRBJ2-2
TGCGCCAGCAGTGAGTTGCGGGAGGGGAACGGGGAGCTGTTTTTT
CASSELREGNGELFF
>-|TRBV4-2|-|TRBJ2-1
TGTGCCAGCAGCCAAGAGGCGGGGTTCTACAATGAGCAGTTCTTC
CASSQEAGFYNEQFF
>-|TRBV7-9|-|TRBJ2-1
TGTGCCAGCAGCTTCGGAACCAATGAGCAGTTCTTC
CASSFGTNEQFF
>-|TRBV27|-|TRBJ2-1
TGTGCCAGCAGGCTAGACTCCTACAATGAGCAGTTCTTC
CASRLDSYNEQFF
>-|TRBV7-2|-|TRBJ1-4
TGTGCCAGCCGCCCGGCTGGGATTCGGAACGAAAAACTGTTTTTT
CASRPAGIRNEKLFF
>-|TRBV28|TRBD1|TRBJ2-7
TGTGCCAGCAGTTTTGATGGTGTGGGGACAGCTTACGAGCAGTACTTC
CASSFDGVGTAYEQYF
>-|TRBV2|-|TRBJ2-7
TGTGCCAGCAGTGTCTACCCAGGGAACTACGAGCAGTACTTC
CASSVYPGNYEQYF
>-|TRBV15|TRBD1|TRBJ2-7
TGTGCCACCAGCAGAGGTAACAGGGGGCGAGTCTCCTACGAGCAGTACTTC
CATSRGNRGRVSYEQYF
>-|TRBV6-5|TRBD1|TRBJ2-5
TGTGCCAGCAGTGGGGGACAGGGGAAAGAGACCCAGTACTTC
CASSGGQGKETQYF
>-|TRBV6-6|-|TRBJ2-2
TGTGCCAGCAGTTACACGACAGGTCTTGACACCGGGGAGCTGTTTTTT
CASSYTTGLDTGELFF
>-|TRBV28|TRBD1|TRBJ2-6
TGTGCCAGCAACTACGCACCGGGACAGGGTGCTGGGGCCAACGTCCTGACTTTC
CASNYAPGQGAGANVLTF
>-|TRBV9|-|TRBJ1-1
TGTGCCAGCAGCGAGGAGGGGTCCCCAAGGGCTTTCTTT
CASSEEGSPRAFF
>-|TRBV7-9|-|TRBJ1-5
TGTGCCAGCAGCCCCCCGGAAGCGTATCAGCCCCAGCATTTT
CASSPPEAYQPQHF
>once|TRBV11-2|TRBD2|TRBJ2-7
TGTGCCAGCAGCTTAACGGTACTAGCGGGATTCTACGAGCAGTACTTC
CASSLTVLAGFYEQYF
>-|TRBV27|-|TRBJ2-1
TGTGCCAGCAGTTTCCAAGGGGCGGCGGGGCAACAGTTCTTC
CASSFQGAAGQQFF
>-|TRBV7-8|-|TRBJ2-7
TGTGCCAGCAGCTTAGACCCCACGGACGAGCAGTACTTC
CASSLDPTDEQYF
>-|TRBV9|TRBD1|TRBJ2-6
TGTGCCAGCAGCGGGGGCCGGGGACAGGTCTCTGGGGCCAACGTCCTGACTTTC
CASSGGRGQVSGANVLTF
>-|TRBV6-5|-|TRBJ2-1
TGTGCCAGCAGTTCGGACGGACCCTCCTACAATGAGCAGTTCTTC
CASSSDGPSYNEQFF
>-|TRBV11-2|-|TRBJ1-4
TGTGCCAGCAGCTTAGTCGGTTTTAATGAAAAACTGTTTTTT
CASSLVGFNEKLFF
>-|TRBV10-2|TRBD1|TRBJ1-2
TGCGCCAGCAGTCAGGGGGCTAACTATGGCTACACCTTC
CASSQGANYGYTF
>once|TRBV30|TRBD1|TRBJ1-5
TGTGCCTGGATGGTGCCCAGGGGGTGCCAGCCCCAGCATTTT
CAWMVPRGCQPQHF
>-|TRBV7-8|TRBD1|TRBJ2-7
TGTGCCAGCAGCCCGGACAGGCTCTCCTACGAGCAGTACTTC
CASSPDRLSYEQYF
>few|TRBV30|TRBD1|TRBJ1-5
TGTGCCTGGACACGAAGGGGGCTCAATCAGCCCCAGCATTTT
CAWTRRGLNQPQHF
>-|TRBV10-3|TRBD1|TRBJ1-2
TGTGCCATCAGCGTAGGACAGGGGGACTATGGCTACACCTTC
CAISVGQGDYGYTF